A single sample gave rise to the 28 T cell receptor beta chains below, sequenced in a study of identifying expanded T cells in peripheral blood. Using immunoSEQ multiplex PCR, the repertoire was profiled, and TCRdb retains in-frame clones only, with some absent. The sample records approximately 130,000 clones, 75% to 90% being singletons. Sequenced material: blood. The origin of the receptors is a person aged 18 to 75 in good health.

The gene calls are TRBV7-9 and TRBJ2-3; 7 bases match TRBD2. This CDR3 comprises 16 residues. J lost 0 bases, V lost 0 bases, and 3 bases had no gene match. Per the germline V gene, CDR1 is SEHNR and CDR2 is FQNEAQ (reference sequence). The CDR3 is CASSLAASGSTDTQYF. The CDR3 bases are TGTGCCAGCAGCTTAGCAGCTAGCGGAAGCACAGATACGCAGTATTTT.

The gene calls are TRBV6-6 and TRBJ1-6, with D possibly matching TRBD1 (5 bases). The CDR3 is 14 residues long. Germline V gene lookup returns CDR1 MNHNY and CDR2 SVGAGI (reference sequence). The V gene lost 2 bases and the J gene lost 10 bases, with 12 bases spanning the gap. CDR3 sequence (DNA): TGTGCCAGCAGTTACAGGGGAGAAGAATCACCCCTCCACTTT. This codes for CASSYRGEESPLHF.

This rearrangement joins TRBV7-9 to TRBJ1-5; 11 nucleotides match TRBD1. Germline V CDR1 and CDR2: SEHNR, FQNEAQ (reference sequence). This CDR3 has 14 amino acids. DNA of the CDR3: TGTGTCACCCGGGGACAGGGGGACAATCAGCCCCAGCATTTT. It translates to CVTRGQGDNQPQHF.

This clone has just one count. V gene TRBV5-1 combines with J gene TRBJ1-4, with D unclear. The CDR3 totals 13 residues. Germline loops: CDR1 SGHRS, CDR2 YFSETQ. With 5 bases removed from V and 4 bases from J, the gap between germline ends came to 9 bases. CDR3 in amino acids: CASSGQSNEKLFF. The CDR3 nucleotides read TGCGCCAGCAGTGGGCAGAGTAATGAAAAACTGTTTTTT.

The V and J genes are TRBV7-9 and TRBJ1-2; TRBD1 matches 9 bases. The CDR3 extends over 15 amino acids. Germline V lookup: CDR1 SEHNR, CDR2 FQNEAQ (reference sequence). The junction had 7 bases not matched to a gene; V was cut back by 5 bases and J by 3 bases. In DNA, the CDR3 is TGTGCCAGCAGCCCTCGGACAGGGGCGGACTATGGCTACACCTTC. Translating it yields CASSPRTGADYGYTF.

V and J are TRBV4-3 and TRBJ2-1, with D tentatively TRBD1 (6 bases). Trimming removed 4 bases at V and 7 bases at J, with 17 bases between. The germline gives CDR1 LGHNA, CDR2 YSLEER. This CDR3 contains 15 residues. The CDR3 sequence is CASSLTRQGTNEQFF. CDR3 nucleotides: TGCGCCAGCAGCCTTACCCGGCAGGGGACGAATGAGCAGTTCTTC.

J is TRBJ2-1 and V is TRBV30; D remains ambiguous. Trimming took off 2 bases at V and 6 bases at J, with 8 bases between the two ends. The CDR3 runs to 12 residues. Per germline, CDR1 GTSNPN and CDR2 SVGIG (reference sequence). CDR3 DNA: TGTGCCTGGAGTCAAGGTACCAATGAGCAGTTCTTC. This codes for CAWSQGTNEQFF.

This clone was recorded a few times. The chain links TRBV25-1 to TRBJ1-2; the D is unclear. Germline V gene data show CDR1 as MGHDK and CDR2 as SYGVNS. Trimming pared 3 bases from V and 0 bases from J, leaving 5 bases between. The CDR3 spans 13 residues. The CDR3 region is CASSDPTNYGYTF. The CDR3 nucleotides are TGTGCCAGCAGTGATCCTACTAACTATGGCTACACCTTC.

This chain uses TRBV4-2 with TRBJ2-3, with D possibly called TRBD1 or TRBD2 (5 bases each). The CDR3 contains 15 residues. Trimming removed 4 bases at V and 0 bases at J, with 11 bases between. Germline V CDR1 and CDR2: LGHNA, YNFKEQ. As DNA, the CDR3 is TGTGCCAGCAGCCCGGGGACCGGTAGCACAGATACGCAGTATTTT. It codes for CASSPGTGSTDTQYF.

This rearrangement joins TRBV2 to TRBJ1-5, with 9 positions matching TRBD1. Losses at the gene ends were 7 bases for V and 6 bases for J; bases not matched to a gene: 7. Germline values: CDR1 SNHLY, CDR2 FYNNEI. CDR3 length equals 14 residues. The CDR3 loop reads CASNPQGAVQPQHF. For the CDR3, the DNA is TGTGCCAGCAACCCACAGGGGGCGGTTCAGCCCCAGCATTTT.

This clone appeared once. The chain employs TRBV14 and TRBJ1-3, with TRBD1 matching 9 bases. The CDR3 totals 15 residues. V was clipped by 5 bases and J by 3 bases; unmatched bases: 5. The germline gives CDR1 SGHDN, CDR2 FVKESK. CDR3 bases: TGTGCCAGCAGCGTCCGGGACAGGGATGGAAACACCATATATTTT. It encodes CASSVRDRDGNTIYF.

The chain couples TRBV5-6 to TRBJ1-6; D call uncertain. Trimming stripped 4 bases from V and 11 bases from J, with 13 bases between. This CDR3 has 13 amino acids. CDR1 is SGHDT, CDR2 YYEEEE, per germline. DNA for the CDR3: TGTGCCAGCAGCCAGACCGAAAGGCCACCCCTCCACTTT. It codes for CASSQTERPPLHF.

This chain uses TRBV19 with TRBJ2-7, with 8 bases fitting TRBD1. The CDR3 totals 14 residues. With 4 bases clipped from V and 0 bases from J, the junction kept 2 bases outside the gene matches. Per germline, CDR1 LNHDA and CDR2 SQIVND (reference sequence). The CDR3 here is CASSRTGLSYEQYF. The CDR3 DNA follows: TGTGCCAGTAGTAGGACAGGGCTCTCCTACGAGCAGTACTTC.

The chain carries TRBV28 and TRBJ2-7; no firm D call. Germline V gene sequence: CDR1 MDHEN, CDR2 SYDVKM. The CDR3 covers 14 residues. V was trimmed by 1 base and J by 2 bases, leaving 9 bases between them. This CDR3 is CASSLFSGTYEQYF. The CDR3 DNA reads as TGTGCCAGCAGTTTATTTTCAGGAACCTACGAGCAGTACTTC.

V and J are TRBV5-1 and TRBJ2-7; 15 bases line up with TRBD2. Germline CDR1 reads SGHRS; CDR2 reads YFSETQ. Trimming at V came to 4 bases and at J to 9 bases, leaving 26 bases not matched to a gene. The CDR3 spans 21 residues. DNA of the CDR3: TGCGCCAGCAGCCCCCACGGGACAAACCTGGGACTAGCGGGAGGCCGACTAGGGCAGTACTTC. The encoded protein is CASSPHGTNLGLAGGRLGQYF.

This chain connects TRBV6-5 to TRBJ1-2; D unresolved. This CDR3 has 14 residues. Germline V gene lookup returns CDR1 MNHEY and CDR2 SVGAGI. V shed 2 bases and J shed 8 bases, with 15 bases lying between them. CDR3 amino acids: CASSYMSEVGGYTF. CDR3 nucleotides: TGTGCCAGCAGTTACATGTCGGAGGTTGGCGGCTACACCTTC.

The CDR3 DNA is TGTGCCAGTAGTATAGCCCAAGCCTTCTCTGGAAACACCATATATTTT. Amino acid sequence: CASSIAQAFSGNTIYF. The chain couples TRBV19 to TRBJ1-3, with unresolved D. The V gene's germline CDR1 is LNHDA and CDR2 SQIVND (reference sequence). This CDR3 region has 16 residues. Trimming took off 1 base at V and 0 bases at J, with 10 bases between the two ends.

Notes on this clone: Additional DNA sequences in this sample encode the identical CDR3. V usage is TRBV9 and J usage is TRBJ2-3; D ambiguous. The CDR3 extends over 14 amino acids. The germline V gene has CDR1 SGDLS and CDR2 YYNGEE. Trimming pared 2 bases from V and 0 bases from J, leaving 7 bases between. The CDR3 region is CASSVGVSTDTQYF. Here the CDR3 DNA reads TGTGCCAGCAGCGTCGGTGTTAGCACAGATACGCAGTATTTT.

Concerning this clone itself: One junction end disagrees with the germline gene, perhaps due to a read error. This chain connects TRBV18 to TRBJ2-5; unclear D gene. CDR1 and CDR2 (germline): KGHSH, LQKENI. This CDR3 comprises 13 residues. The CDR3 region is CASSLDTLSAVDF. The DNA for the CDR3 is TGTGCCAGCTCCCTCGACACTTTATCGGCTGTGGACTTC.

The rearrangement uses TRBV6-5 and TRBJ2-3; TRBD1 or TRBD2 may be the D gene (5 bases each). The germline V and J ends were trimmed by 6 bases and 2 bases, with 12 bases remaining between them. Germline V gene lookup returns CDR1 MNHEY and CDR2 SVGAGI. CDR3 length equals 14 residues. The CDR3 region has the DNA TGTGCCAGCAGCTCCGGGACGGCCACAGATACGCAGTATTTT. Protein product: CASSSGTATDTQYF.

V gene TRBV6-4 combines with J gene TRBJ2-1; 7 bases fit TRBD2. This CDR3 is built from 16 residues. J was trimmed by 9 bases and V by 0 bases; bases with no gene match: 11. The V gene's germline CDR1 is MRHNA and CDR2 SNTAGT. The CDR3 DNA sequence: TGTGCCAGCAGTGACTCGAAGGCGGCGGGAGTGGGTGAGCAGTTCTTC. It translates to CASSDSKAAGVGEQFF.

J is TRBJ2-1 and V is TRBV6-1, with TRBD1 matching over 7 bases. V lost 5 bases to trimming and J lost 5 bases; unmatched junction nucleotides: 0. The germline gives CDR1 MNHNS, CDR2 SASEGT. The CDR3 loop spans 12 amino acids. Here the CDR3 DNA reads TGTGCCAGCAGTCAGGGGGACAATGAGCAGTTCTTC. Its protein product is CASSQGDNEQFF.

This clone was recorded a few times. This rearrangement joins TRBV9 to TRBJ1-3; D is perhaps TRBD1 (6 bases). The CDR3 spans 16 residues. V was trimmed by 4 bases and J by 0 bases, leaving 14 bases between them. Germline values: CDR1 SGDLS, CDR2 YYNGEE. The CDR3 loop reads CASSPQGPTSGNTIYF. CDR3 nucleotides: TGTGCCAGCAGCCCGCAGGGGCCTACCTCTGGAAACACCATATATTTT.

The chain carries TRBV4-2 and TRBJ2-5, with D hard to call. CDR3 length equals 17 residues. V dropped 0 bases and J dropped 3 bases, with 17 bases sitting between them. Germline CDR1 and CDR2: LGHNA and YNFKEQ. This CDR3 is CASSQDEVYAGEETQYF. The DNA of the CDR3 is TGTGCCAGCAGCCAAGATGAAGTATACGCTGGGGAAGAGACCCAGTACTTC.

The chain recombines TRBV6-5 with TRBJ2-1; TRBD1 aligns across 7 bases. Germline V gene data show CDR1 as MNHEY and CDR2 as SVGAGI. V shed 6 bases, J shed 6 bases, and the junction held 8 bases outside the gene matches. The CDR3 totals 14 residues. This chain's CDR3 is CASRTGAGPNEQFF. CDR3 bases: TGTGCCAGCAGAACAGGGGCAGGCCCCAATGAGCAGTTCTTC.

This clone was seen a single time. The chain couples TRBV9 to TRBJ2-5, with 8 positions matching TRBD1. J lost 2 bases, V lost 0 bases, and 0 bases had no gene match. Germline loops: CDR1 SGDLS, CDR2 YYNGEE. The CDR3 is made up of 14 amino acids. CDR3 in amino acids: CASSVGTGQETQYF. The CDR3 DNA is TGTGCCAGCAGCGTAGGGACAGGGCAAGAGACCCAGTACTTC.

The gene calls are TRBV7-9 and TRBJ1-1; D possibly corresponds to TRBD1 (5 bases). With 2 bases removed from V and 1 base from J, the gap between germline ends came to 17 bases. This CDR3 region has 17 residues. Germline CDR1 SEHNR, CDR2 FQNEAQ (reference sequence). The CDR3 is CASSLSTSGRGNTEAFF. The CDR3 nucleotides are TGTGCCAGCAGCTTATCAACGTCAGGGAGGGGGAACACTGAAGCTTTCTTT.

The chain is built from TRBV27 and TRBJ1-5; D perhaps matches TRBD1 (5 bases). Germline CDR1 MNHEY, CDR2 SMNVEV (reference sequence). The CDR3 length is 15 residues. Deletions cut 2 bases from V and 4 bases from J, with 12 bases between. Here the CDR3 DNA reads TGTGCCAGCAGTTTAATGTATGGGGGTAATCAGCCCCAGCATTTT. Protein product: CASSLMYGGNQPQHF.